The 17 T cell receptor beta chains below come from one sample, sequenced in a study of T cell changes during pregnancy in multiple sclerosis. Sequencing was performed with immunoSEQ multiplex PCR; in TCRdb, only in-frame clones are kept and a portion is missing. The sample shows around 100,000 clones, over 75% of them seen only once. The sequences come from peripheral blood, collected in the second trimester of pregnancy. The receptors shown here come from a female donor in good health, enrolled as a control in a pregnancy study.

This rearrangement joins TRBV4-2 to TRBJ1-3, with D perhaps TRBD1 (5 bases). V lost 4 bases to trimming and J lost 4 bases, with 11 bases between them. The CDR3 totals 14 residues. Germline CDR1 and CDR2: LGHNA and YNFKEQ. CDR3 residues: CASSPSGEGNTIYF. The CDR3, as DNA: TGTGCCAGCAGCCCCTCGGGGGAAGGAAACACCATATATTTT.

The chain recombines TRBV12-1 with TRBJ2-5; TRBD2 is the table's D call and was not checked against the DNA. TRBV12-1 is tagged as a pseudogene. This CDR3 has 14 amino acids. CDR3 protein: CASSLGLALGTQYF. The CDR3 DNA follows: TGTGCCAGCAGCTTGGGACTAGCCCTAGGGACCCAGTACTTC.

This chain connects TRBV7-2 to TRBJ2-7, with D possibly being TRBD2 (6 bases). This CDR3 region has 13 residues. V lost 1 base to trimming and J lost 4 bases, with 8 bases between them. CDR1 is SGHTA, CDR2 FQGNSA, per germline. In nucleotides, the CDR3 is TGTGCCAGCAGCTTAGTGGGGGGATACGAGCAGTACTTC. Residues: CASSLVGGYEQYF.

This clone was seen more than once but under ten times. The chain is built from TRBV19 and TRBJ2-1; TRBD1 might be the D (6 bases). With 2 bases removed from V and 4 bases from J, the gap between germline ends came to 12 bases. The CDR3 has 15 amino acids. CDR1 LNHDA and CDR2 SQIVND come from the germline V gene (reference sequence). The CDR3 coding sequence is TGTGCCAGTAGTATATCGTCTGGACAGTACAATGAGCAGTTCTTC. Residues: CASSISSGQYNEQFF.

The chain combines TRBV6-1 with TRBJ2-1; TRBD1 aligns across 8 bases. Germline-derived CDR1 and CDR2 are MNHNS and SASEGT. CDR3 length: 16 residues. V lost 6 bases, J lost 1 base, and 8 bases stayed unmatched. The CDR3 region is CASSENRGFSYNEQFF. CDR3 bases: TGTGCCAGCAGCGAAAACAGGGGGTTTTCCTACAATGAGCAGTTCTTC.

This clone has more than one count but fewer than ten. Compared with germline, one end of the junction differs, possibly owing to a read error. The chain uses TRBV4-1 and TRBJ2-7, with a possible D match to TRBD2 (5 bases). There are 11 residues in the CDR3. Germline CDR1 reads MGHRA; CDR2 reads YSYEKL. CDR3 region: CASSHTRRRDF. The CDR3 DNA sequence: TGCGCCAGCAGCCACACTCGACGGCGGGACTTC.

This chain joins TRBV28 and TRBJ1-2; D remains ambiguous. Germline CDR1 reads MDHEN; CDR2 reads SYDVKM. The V and J ends lost 3 bases and 1 base respectively, with 6 bases between them. The CDR3 contains 13 residues. CDR3 sequence: CASSLGFNYGYTF. The CDR3 DNA follows: TGTGCCAGCAGTTTGGGCTTTAACTATGGCTACACCTTC.

V gene TRBV28 combines with J gene TRBJ1-4; tentative D call: TRBD1 (6 bases). The germline V gene has CDR1 MDHEN and CDR2 SYDVKM. The CDR3 length is 14 residues. Deletions cut 2 bases from V and 6 bases from J, with 10 bases between. The CDR3 loop is CASSLGQGYEKLFF. The CDR3 nucleotides are TGTGCCAGCAGTTTAGGGCAGGGGTATGAAAAACTGTTTTTT.

The chain joins TRBV4-1 to TRBJ1-1, with 7 nucleotides matching TRBD1. CDR1 is MGHRA and CDR2 is YSYEKL in the germline V gene. V lost 1 base to trimming and J lost 0 bases; unmatched junction nucleotides: 8. The CDR3 sequence is 17 residues long. The CDR3 spells CASSQVGQGVLNTEAFF. CDR3 DNA: TGCGCCAGCAGCCAAGTCGGCCAGGGGGTTCTGAACACTGAAGCTTTCTTT.

The gene calls are TRBV14 and TRBJ1-1; D not resolved. Looked up from germline, CDR1 is SGHDN and CDR2 is FVKESK. With 4 bases removed from V and 3 bases from J, the gap between germline ends came to 6 bases. The length of the CDR3 is 12 residues. CDR3 region: CASSRGYTEAFF. DNA of the CDR3: TGTGCCAGCAGCCGAGGGTACACTGAAGCTTTCTTT.

The rearrangement joins TRBV19 to TRBJ2-5, with TRBD1 identical over 9 bases. The CDR3 length is 16 residues. Looked up from germline, CDR1 is LNHDA and CDR2 is SQIVND (reference sequence). Trimming at V came to 2 bases and at J to 5 bases, leaving 9 bases not matched to a gene. CDR3 protein: CASSIRRDRVGETQYF. CDR3 nucleotide sequence: TGTGCCAGTAGTATACGTAGGGACAGGGTGGGGGAGACCCAGTACTTC.

The rearrangement joins TRBV9 to TRBJ2-1; TRBD2 matches 7 bases. Germline V CDR1 and CDR2: SGDLS, YYNGEE. This CDR3 is built from 13 residues. Trimming removed 0 bases from V and 7 bases from J; junction bases left unmatched: 1. CDR3 sequence: CASSVGTSNEQFF. The DNA of the CDR3 is TGTGCCAGCAGCGTAGGGACTAGTAATGAGCAGTTCTTC.

The chain carries TRBV27 and TRBJ1-2, with D unclear. Germline-derived CDR1 and CDR2 are MNHEY and SMNVEV (reference sequence). Deletions cut 4 bases from V and 8 bases from J, with 20 bases between. The CDR3 loop spans 15 amino acids. CDR3 protein: CASSSGQFFSGGYTF. The CDR3 region has the DNA TGTGCCAGCAGTTCGGGCCAGTTCTTTTCGGGAGGCTACACCTTC.

The chain is built from TRBV7-6 and TRBJ2-1; maybe TRBD1 (6 bases). The length of the CDR3 is 13 residues. From germline, CDR1 is SGHVS and CDR2 FNYEAQ. Between the trimmed V and J ends, which lost 5 bases and 4 bases, there was a span of 9 bases. CDR3: CASSVTGYNEQFF. The CDR3 DNA reads as TGTGCCAGCAGCGTAACAGGGTACAATGAGCAGTTCTTC.

The rearrangement links TRBV18 to TRBJ2-3; a possible D gene is TRBD1 (5 bases). This CDR3 spans 16 amino acids. Per the germline V gene, CDR1 is KGHSH and CDR2 is LQKENI. V was cut by 6 bases and J by 4 bases, with 20 bases left in between. Written as DNA, the CDR3 is TGTGCCAGCTCGAAGACGGTACTCATCAGGGCAGATACGCAGTATTTT. It is translated as CASSKTVLIRADTQYF.

The chain employs TRBV25-1 and TRBJ1-1, with 8 bases lining up with TRBD1. CDR1 and CDR2 from the germline V gene are MGHDK and SYGVNS. V lost 3 bases and J lost 1; bases outside the gene matches: 1. The CDR3 is 14 amino acids. The CDR3 is CASSDGQGNTEAFF. CDR3 nucleotide sequence: TGTGCCAGCAGTGACGGACAGGGGAACACTGAAGCTTTCTTT.

The rearrangement joins TRBV2 to TRBJ1-1; unclear D gene. This CDR3 comprises 14 residues. CDR1 is SNHLY, CDR2 FYNNEI, per germline. V was cut by 8 bases and J by 6 bases, with 19 bases left in between. DNA for the CDR3: TGTGCCAGCGACCTCCGGCCGAACAGTCCTGAAGCTTTCTTT. This codes for CASDLRPNSPEAFF.